The 32 T cell receptor beta chains in this list originate from one sample, sequenced in a study of PD-L1 blockade in urothelial cancer (dated by TCRdb to the late 2010s). Library method: the immunoSEQ multiplex PCR assay. TCRdb re-hosts the immuneACCESS table, in-frame sequences only. Its copies lack some clones; in the studies checked, an unresolved V gene accounts for under half of them, and the cause for the rest is not known. This sample has more than 35,000 clones in its table, and 82% of those were observed once. The ten largest clones capture under 15% of the sample. The label giving this sample's time point can be read as: peripheral blood 6 weeks after treatment start. The specimen was PBMCs, collected around atezolizumab (anti-PD-L1) treatment. The receptors come from a man in his fifties or sixties with urothelial cancer.

The chain combines TRBV7-2 with TRBJ1-5; D ambiguous. Germline assignment: CDR1 SGHTA and CDR2 FQGNSA. CDR3 length equals 12 residues. Trimming pared 4 bases from V and 3 bases from J, leaving 4 bases between. CDR3 protein: CASSYFNQPQHF. The CDR3 region has the DNA TGTGCCAGCAGCTACTTCAATCAGCCCCAGCATTTT.

The rearrangement joins TRBV2 to TRBJ1-2, with 7 bases fitting TRBD1. Germline V lookup: CDR1 SNHLY, CDR2 FYNNEI. The J segment lost 1 base and the V segment lost 4 bases, leaving 6 bases of the junction unmatched. This CDR3 is built from 15 residues. The CDR3 protein is CASSVGTVDNYGYTF. The CDR3 nucleotides are TGTGCCAGCAGTGTTGGGACAGTCGATAACTATGGCTACACCTTC.

V gene TRBV28 combines with J gene TRBJ1-3; possibly TRBD1 for D (5 bases). Per the germline V gene, CDR1 is MDHEN and CDR2 is SYDVKM. Trimming removed 7 bases at V and 2 bases at J, with 9 bases between. This CDR3 region has 13 residues. The CDR3 spells CASTLDTGNTIYF. The CDR3 nucleotides read TGTGCCAGCACCCTGGACACTGGAAACACCATATATTTT.

The chain has TRBV5-8 and TRBJ2-7; 9 bases line up with TRBD1. Germline loops: CDR1 SGHTS, CDR2 YDEGEE. CDR3 length: 14 amino acids. The V segment lost 2 bases and the J segment 6 bases; nucleotides outside the gene matches: 6. The CDR3 loop is CASSFDRGSSEQYF. The CDR3 coding sequence is TGTGCCAGCAGCTTTGACAGGGGGTCTAGCGAGCAGTACTTC.

This chain links TRBV28 with TRBJ1-2; TRBD1 matches at 8 bases. The CDR3 spans 12 residues. Germline lookup yields CDR1 MDHEN and CDR2 SYDVKM. The ends lost 5 bases at V and 8 bases at J; junction bases unmatched: 4. The DNA for the CDR3 is TGTGCCAGCAGTACAGGGGGTAAAGGCTACACCTTC. Translated, it gives CASSTGGKGYTF.

This clone was detected once. V is TRBV2 and J is TRBJ2-3; 9 bases fit TRBD2. This CDR3 comprises 19 residues. Germline V gene data show CDR1 as SNHLY and CDR2 as FYNNEI. V dropped 0 bases and J dropped 6; count of bases not matched to a gene: 16. This CDR3 is CASSEARSMGLAPPDTQYF. DNA for the CDR3: TGTGCCAGCAGTGAAGCGCGGTCGATGGGACTAGCCCCCCCGGATACGCAGTATTTT.

In its sample, this clone was seen once. The chain is built from TRBV5-4 and TRBJ1-2, with TRBD1 as a possible D gene (5 bases). CDR1 SGHNT and CDR2 YYREEE come from the germline V gene (reference sequence). V lost 6 bases and J 6 bases, leaving 15 bases between the germline ends. This CDR3 is built from 13 residues. The CDR3 spells CASTLGGGDGYTF. As DNA, the CDR3 is TGTGCCAGCACCCTGGGTGGGGGGGATGGCTACACCTTC.

The genes are TRBV28 and TRBJ2-2; unclear D gene. With 3 bases removed from V and 1 base from J, the gap between germline ends came to 12 bases. CDR1 is MDHEN and CDR2 is SYDVKM in the germline V gene. The CDR3 extends over 16 amino acids. CDR3 amino acids: CASSFPGAVNTGELFF. In DNA form, the CDR3 reads TGTGCCAGCAGTTTCCCAGGTGCAGTGAACACCGGGGAGCTGTTTTTT.

The DNA of the CDR3 is TGTGCCAGCAGTTTATTGGGGACACGCCTAGCACCAAACTATGGCTACACCTTC. As protein: CASSLLGTRLAPNYGYTF. The chain has TRBV28 and TRBJ1-2; a possible D gene is TRBD1 (6 bases). CDR1 is MDHEN, CDR2 SYDVKM, per germline. CDR3 size: 18 residues. The V end was cut by 1 base, the J end by 2 bases, with 20 bases between.

The J gene is TRBJ1-4, the V gene TRBV30, with 8 bases aligning to TRBD1. The trim removed 3 bases at V and 3 bases at J, leaving 9 bases unmatched. The germline CDR1 and CDR2 sequences are GTSNPN and SVGIG (reference sequence). The length of the CDR3 is 16 residues. CDR3 in amino acids: CAWSGQGFAANEKLFF. CDR3 bases: TGTGCCTGGAGCGGACAGGGTTTCGCGGCTAATGAAAAACTGTTTTTT.

The genes are TRBV11-2 and TRBJ1-4, with 8 bases identical to TRBD1. Germline-derived CDR1 and CDR2 are SGHAT and FQNNGV. This CDR3 comprises 14 residues. V was pared by 5 bases and J by 10 bases, with 9 bases of the junction left unmatched. The CDR3 here is CASSPGQGSRKLFF. DNA for the CDR3: TGTGCCAGCAGCCCCGGACAGGGCTCTCGAAAACTGTTTTTT. Using reference TRBV11-2 and TRBJ1-4 for the parts outside the CDR3, the full variable domain is EAGVAQSPRYKIIEKRQSVAFWCNPISGHATLYWYQQILGQGPKLLIQFQNNGVVDDSQLPKDRFSAERLKGVDSTLKIQPAKLEDSAVYLCASSPGQGSRKLFFGSGTQLSVL.

This rearrangement joins TRBV10-2 to TRBJ1-6, with a weak D call TRBD1 (6 bases). CDR1 and CDR2 from the germline V gene are WSHSY and SAAADI. Between the trimmed V and J ends, which lost 6 bases and 10 bases, there was a span of 13 bases. The CDR3 covers 13 residues. CDR3 bases: TGCGCCAGCAGCACAGGGAATCAATCACCCCTCCACTTT. Its protein product is CASSTGNQSPLHF.

A single count supports this clone. The chain is built from TRBV5-1 and TRBJ2-5; no definite D call. V was shortened by 0 bases and J by 2 bases, with 8 bases between the two germline ends. This CDR3 has 14 amino acids. CDR1 is SGHRS and CDR2 is YFSETQ in the germline V gene. DNA for the CDR3: TGCGCCAGCAGCTTGGCAGCAGCGCAAGAGACCCAGTACTTC. Its protein is CASSLAAAQETQYF.

The chain carries TRBV13 and TRBJ1-1; 9 bases are shared with TRBD1. CDR3 size: 16 residues. CDR1 and CDR2 (germline): PRHDT, FYEKMQ (reference sequence). With V trimmed by 4 bases and J by 6 bases, 12 bases remained unmatched. The DNA for the CDR3 is TGTGCCAGCAGCTCAATACCCCGGACAGGGGATTCTGAAGCTTTCTTT. Encoded protein: CASSSIPRTGDSEAFF.

V and J are TRBV19 and TRBJ1-2; 8 nucleotides agree with TRBD1. The CDR3 has 15 amino acids. The V and J ends lost 9 bases and 6 bases, in that order; junction bases with no gene match: 15. The germline V gene encodes CDR1 LNHDA and CDR2 SQIVND (reference sequence). The CDR3 reads CASTWTGLGQDGYTF. CDR3 bases: TGTGCCAGCACCTGGACAGGGCTTGGACAGGATGGCTACACCTTC.

This chain uses TRBV29-1 with TRBJ2-1; TRBD1 matches at 10 bases. Looked up from germline, CDR1 is SQVTM and CDR2 is ANQGSEA. Trimming at V came to 4 bases and at J to 4 bases, leaving 4 bases not matched to a gene. This CDR3 is 14 amino acids long. CDR3 sequence (DNA): TGCAGCGTTGTAAAGGGACAGGGGTACAATGAGCAGTTCTTC. This encodes CSVVKGQGYNEQFF.

The chain employs TRBV7-2 and TRBJ1-6; D is perhaps TRBD1 (6 bases). Trimming cost V 5 bases and J 12 bases, with 17 bases left between them. CDR1 is SGHTA and CDR2 is FQGNSA in the germline V gene. The CDR3 is made up of 14 amino acids. DNA for the CDR3: TGTGCCAGCAGCGACAGGACAGTTGGTGGACCCCTCCACTTT. This gives the protein CASSDRTVGGPLHF.

This clone was seen once. V and J are TRBV7-2 and TRBJ2-1, with 16 positions matching TRBD2. V shed 2 bases, J shed 7 bases, and the junction held 8 bases outside the gene matches. The germline V gene encodes CDR1 SGHTA and CDR2 FQGNSA. This CDR3 spans 18 amino acids. Here the CDR3 reads CASSLKGLAGGVGNEQFF. The CDR3 DNA sequence: TGTGCCAGCAGCTTAAAGGGACTAGCGGGAGGGGTCGGGAATGAGCAGTTCTTC. Drawing the rest from reference TRBV7-2 and TRBJ2-1, the complete variable domain is GAGVSQSPSNKVTEKGKDVELRCDPISGHTALYWYRQSLGQGLEFLIYFQGNSAPDKSGLPSDRFSAERTGGSVSTLTIQRTQQEDSAVYLCASSLKGLAGGVGNEQFFGPGTRLTVL.

This chain connects TRBV7-9 to TRBJ1-1; possible D gene TRBD1, 5 bases. This CDR3 comprises 12 residues. With 5 bases removed from V and 9 bases from J, the gap between germline ends came to 13 bases. The germline V gene encodes CDR1 SEHNR and CDR2 FQNEAQ (reference sequence). The CDR3 spells CASSLGEEKAFF. CDR3 bases: TGTGCCAGCAGCCTAGGGGAGGAGAAAGCTTTCTTT.

The genes are TRBV29-1 and TRBJ2-1; 11 bases fit TRBD1. Germline V gene data show CDR1 as SQVTM and CDR2 as ANQGSEA. The CDR3 runs to 14 residues. The J segment lost 4 bases and the V segment lost 7 bases, leaving 6 bases of the junction unmatched. The CDR3 here is CSGTGTGGYNEQFF. For the CDR3, the DNA is TGCAGCGGCACCGGGACAGGGGGGTACAATGAGCAGTTCTTC.

This clone was counted only a few times. The J gene is TRBJ2-7, the V gene TRBV28; D is perhaps TRBD1 (5 bases). Between the trimmed V and J ends, which lost 3 bases and 0 bases, there was a span of 9 bases. CDR1 and CDR2 from the germline V gene are MDHEN and SYDVKM. The CDR3 is 14 amino acids. CDR3 in amino acids: CASSFPDSSYEQYF. The CDR3 DNA reads TGTGCCAGCAGTTTTCCCGACAGCTCCTACGAGCAGTACTTC.

The J gene is TRBJ2-7, the V gene TRBV30, with TRBD1 identical over 9 bases. The V and J ends lost 4 bases and 4 bases, in that order; junction bases with no gene match: 8. Germline values: CDR1 GTSNPN, CDR2 SVGIG (reference sequence). CDR3 length: 14 amino acids. CDR3 sequence: CAWNPGQGFYEQYF. The CDR3 nucleotides are TGTGCCTGGAACCCGGGACAGGGTTTTTACGAGCAGTACTTC.

This clone occurred once. This sequence joins TRBV5-8 and TRBJ2-2; TRBD2 is a possible D gene (5 bases). CDR1 and CDR2 from the germline V gene are SGHTS and YDEGEE. The length of the CDR3 is 16 residues. V lost 5 bases and J 2 bases, leaving 16 bases between the germline ends. The CDR3 sequence: CASSSILGLNTGELFF. As DNA, the CDR3 is TGTGCCAGCAGTTCCATACTAGGACTTAACACCGGGGAGCTGTTTTTT.

This sequence joins TRBV5-4 and TRBJ2-7; 9 bases map to TRBD1. The CDR3 is 12 residues long. Germline assignment: CDR1 SGHNT and CDR2 YYREEE (reference sequence). With V trimmed by 10 bases and J by 7 bases, 9 bases remained unmatched. The CDR3 is CAGRDRAGEQYF. The CDR3 region has the DNA TGTGCCGGCCGGGACAGGGCAGGGGAGCAGTACTTC.

As for this clone: Within the sample, other DNA sequences also encode this same CDR3. The V gene is TRBV11-2, the J gene TRBJ2-1; 7 bases agree with TRBD1. V gave up 3 bases and J gave up 5 bases; unmatched junction bases: 1. The CDR3 totals 13 residues. Germline loops: CDR1 SGHAT, CDR2 FQNNGV. This CDR3 is CASSLDRNNEQFF. The CDR3 region has the DNA TGTGCCAGCAGCTTGGACAGGAACAATGAGCAGTTCTTC.

The V and J genes are TRBV6-5 and TRBJ2-5, with no clear D. The length of the CDR3 is 11 residues. V lost 6 bases and J 1 base, leaving 3 bases between the germline ends. Germline V gives CDR1 MNHEY, CDR2 SVGAGI. The CDR3 loop reads CASRLQETQYF. The CDR3 coding sequence is TGTGCCAGCAGACTCCAAGAGACCCAGTACTTC.

This chain links TRBV28 with TRBJ1-2; the D gene is possibly TRBD1 (6 bases). The CDR3 totals 12 residues. Between the trimmed V and J ends, which lost 5 bases and 7 bases, there was a span of 11 bases. CDR1 is MDHEN and CDR2 is SYDVKM in the germline V gene. The CDR3 DNA reads TGTGCCAGCAGTCCCAGGGGTCCTGGCTACACCTTC. Amino acids: CASSPRGPGYTF.

This clone was counted a single time. V usage is TRBV28 and J usage is TRBJ2-7; 9 nucleotides align to TRBD2. This CDR3 contains 16 residues. The J segment lost 3 bases and the V segment lost 2 bases, leaving 8 bases of the junction unmatched. Looked up from germline, CDR1 is MDHEN and CDR2 is SYDVKM. Written as DNA, the CDR3 is TGTGCCAGCAGTTTAGTAAGCGGGGGGCGTCTCTACGAGCAGTACTTC. Translation gives CASSLVSGGRLYEQYF. The variable domain in full, with the rest retrieved from reference TRBV28 and TRBJ2-7, is DVKVTQSSRYLVKRTGEKVFLECVQDMDHENMFWYRQDPGLGLRLIYFSYDVKMKEKGDIPEGYSVSREKKERFSLILESASTNQTSMYLCASSLVSGGRLYEQYFGPGTRLTVT.

The genes are TRBV4-1 and TRBJ2-7, with 10 bases fitting TRBD2. V dropped 4 bases and J dropped 6; count of bases not matched to a gene: 6. CDR3 length equals 14 residues. CDR1 and CDR2 (germline): MGHRA, YSYEKL. The CDR3 sequence: CASSPGLAGAEQYF. The CDR3 nucleotides are TGCGCCAGCAGCCCCGGGCTAGCGGGGGCCGAGCAGTACTTC.

V is TRBV28 and J is TRBJ1-5, with a possible D match to TRBD1 (6 bases). The CDR3 loop spans 15 amino acids. Per germline, CDR1 MDHEN and CDR2 SYDVKM. Trimming stripped 6 bases from V and 8 bases from J, with 20 bases between. The CDR3 region has the DNA TGTGCCAGCAGCGGGACACCCCAGGAAAACAAGCCCCAGCATTTT. As protein: CASSGTPQENKPQHF.

The chain uses TRBV10-2 and TRBJ1-1; D is uncertain. The V and J ends lost 3 bases and 1 base respectively, with 3 bases between them. Germline CDR1 and CDR2: WSHSY and SAAADI. The CDR3 is 12 amino acids. The CDR3 sequence is CASSEANTEAFF. The CDR3 DNA follows: TGCGCCAGCAGTGAAGCGAACACTGAAGCTTTCTTT.

The chain combines TRBV5-1 with TRBJ2-1; the match to TRBD2 covers 7 bases. This CDR3 comprises 15 residues. Trimming took 1 base from V and 9 from J; bases not matched to a gene: 10. Germline values: CDR1 SGHRS, CDR2 YFSETQ. The CDR3 DNA follows: TGCGCCAGCAGCTTGTGGTTGGGAGGGCCGAGTGAGCAGTTCTTC. This sequence encodes CASSLWLGGPSEQFF.